The T cell receptor (beta chain) under discussion was sequenced for a study of Tregs in tolerant kidney transplant recipients. Study-wide results and limits: Validation in larger populations is needed because few patients were studied. The most relevant donor-specific Treg TCRbeta repertoire apparently came from expansion with activated donor B cells. Biological reproducibility was not directly addressed in this study.

To note about this clone: What it binds is unknown.

Libraries were prepared by immunoSEQ multiplex PCR; TCRdb keeps only in-frame clonotypes and omits some of them. The table shows around 230,000 clones, with about 80% occurring only once. The V end lost 4 bases, the J end lost 0 bases, and 10 bases lay between the germline ends. The germline CDR1 and CDR2 sequences are GTSNPN and SVGIG (reference sequence). This CDR3 has 14 amino acids. Thawed PBMCs were FACS-sorted into unstimulated CD4+CD25+CD127- regulatory T cells, CD4+CD25- non-regulatory cells, CD4 and CD8 cells. The chain is built from TRBV30 and TRBJ2-4; no clear D. This clonotype was sampled from a human donor in good health. Sequenced material: CD4+ T cells from blood. CDR3 protein: CAWNDGLAKNIQYF. In DNA form, the CDR3 reads TGTGCCTGGAATGATGGGCTAGCCAAAAACATTCAGTACTTC.